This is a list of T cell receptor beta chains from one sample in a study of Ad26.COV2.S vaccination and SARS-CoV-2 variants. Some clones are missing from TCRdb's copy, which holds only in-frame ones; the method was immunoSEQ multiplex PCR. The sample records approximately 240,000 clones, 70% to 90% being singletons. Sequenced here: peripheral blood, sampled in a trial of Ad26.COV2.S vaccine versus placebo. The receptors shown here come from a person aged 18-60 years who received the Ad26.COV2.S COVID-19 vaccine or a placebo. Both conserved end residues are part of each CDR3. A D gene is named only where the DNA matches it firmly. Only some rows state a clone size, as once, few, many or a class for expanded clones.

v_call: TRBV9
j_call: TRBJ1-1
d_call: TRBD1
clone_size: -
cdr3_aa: CASSAVTGGNTEAFF
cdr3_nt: TGTGCCAGCAGCGCTGTGACAGGGGGGAACACTGAAGCTTTCTTT

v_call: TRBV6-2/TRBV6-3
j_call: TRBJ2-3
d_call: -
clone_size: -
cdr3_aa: CASSYSNAGSTDTQYF
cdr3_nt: TGTGCCAGCAGTTACTCGAACGCAGGGAGCACAGATACGCAGTATTTT

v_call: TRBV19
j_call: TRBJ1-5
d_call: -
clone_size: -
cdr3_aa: CASSIFGGGQPQHF
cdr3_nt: TGTGCCAGTAGTATTTTCGGGGGGGGCCAGCCCCAGCATTTT

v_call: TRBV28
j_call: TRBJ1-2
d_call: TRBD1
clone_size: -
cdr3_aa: CASSWGQGYGYTF
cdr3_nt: TGTGCCAGCAGTTGGGGACAGGGCTATGGCTACACCTTC

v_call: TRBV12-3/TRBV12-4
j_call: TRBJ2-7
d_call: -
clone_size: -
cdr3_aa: CASSLESSYEQYF
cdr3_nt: TGTGCCAGCAGTTTGGAGAGCTCCTACGAGCAGTACTTC

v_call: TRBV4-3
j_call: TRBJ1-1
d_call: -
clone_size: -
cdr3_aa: CASSQDLYGNTEAFF
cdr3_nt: TGCGCCAGCAGCCAAGATCTTTACGGAAACACTGAAGCTTTCTTT

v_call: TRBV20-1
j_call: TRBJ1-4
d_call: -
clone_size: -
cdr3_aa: CSASRGYNEKLFF
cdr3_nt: TGCAGTGCTAGTCGGGGGTATAATGAAAAACTGTTTTTT

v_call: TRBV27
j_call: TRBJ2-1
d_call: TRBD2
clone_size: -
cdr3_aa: CASSLASGRYVDEQFF
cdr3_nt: TGTGCCAGCAGTTTAGCTAGCGGGAGGTATGTGGATGAGCAGTTCTTC

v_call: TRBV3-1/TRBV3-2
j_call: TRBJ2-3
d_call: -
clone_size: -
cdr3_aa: CASRGPSTDTQYF
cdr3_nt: TGTGCCAGCAGGGGTCCTAGCACAGATACGCAGTATTTT

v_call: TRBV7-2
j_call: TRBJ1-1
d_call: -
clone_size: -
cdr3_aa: CASSLLGRTEAFF
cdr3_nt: TGTGCCAGCAGCTTATTGGGGCGCACTGAAGCTTTCTTT

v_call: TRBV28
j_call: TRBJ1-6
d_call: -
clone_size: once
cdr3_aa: CASTPGIYNSPLHF
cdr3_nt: TGTGCCAGCACCCCAGGAATTTATAATTCACCCCTCCACTTT

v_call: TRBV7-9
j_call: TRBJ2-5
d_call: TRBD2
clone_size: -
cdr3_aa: CASSTRSGLAGSRAQYF
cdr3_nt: TGTGCCAGCAGCACCAGAAGTGGCTTAGCGGGGAGCCGGGCCCAGTACTTC

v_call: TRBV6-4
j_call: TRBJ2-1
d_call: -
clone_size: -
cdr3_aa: CASSDGEFNEQFF
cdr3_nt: TGTGCCAGCAGTGATGGCGAGTTCAATGAGCAGTTCTTC

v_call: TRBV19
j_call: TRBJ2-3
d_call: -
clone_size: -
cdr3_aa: CASSIYGGVTDTQYF
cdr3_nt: TGTGCCAGTAGTATATATGGGGGAGTGACAGATACGCAGTATTTT

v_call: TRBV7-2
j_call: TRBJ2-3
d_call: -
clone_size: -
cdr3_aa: CASSLLRLHTDTQYF
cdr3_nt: TGTGCCAGCAGCTTATTGCGACTCCACACAGATACGCAGTATTTT

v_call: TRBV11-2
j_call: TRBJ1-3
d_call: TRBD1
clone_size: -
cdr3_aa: CASSLGGQGFRSSGNTIYF
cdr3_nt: TGTGCCAGCAGCTTAGGGGGACAGGGATTTCGGAGCTCTGGAAACACCATATATTTT

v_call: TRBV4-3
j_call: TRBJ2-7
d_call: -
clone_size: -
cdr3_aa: CASSQRPTGPLSYEQYF
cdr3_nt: TGCGCCAGCAGCCAAAGGCCAACGGGGCCCCTCTCCTACGAGCAGTACTTC

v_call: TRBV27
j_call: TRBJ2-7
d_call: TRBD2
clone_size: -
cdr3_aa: CASSSSRTSFTHSYEQYF
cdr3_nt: TGTGCCAGCAGTTCCTCGAGGACTAGCTTCACCCACTCCTACGAGCAGTACTTC

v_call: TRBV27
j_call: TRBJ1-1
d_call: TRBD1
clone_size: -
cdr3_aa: CASSFRGAAFF
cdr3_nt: TGTGCCAGCAGTTTCAGGGGGGCTGCTTTCTTT

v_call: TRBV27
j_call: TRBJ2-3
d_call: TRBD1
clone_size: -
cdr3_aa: CASSQGVPDTQYF
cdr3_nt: TGTGCCAGCAGTCAGGGGGTTCCAGATACGCAGTATTTT

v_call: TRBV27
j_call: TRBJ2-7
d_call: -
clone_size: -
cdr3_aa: CASSEEGSTLDEQYF
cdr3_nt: TGTGCCAGCAGTGAGGAGGGGTCCACCCTCGACGAGCAGTACTTC

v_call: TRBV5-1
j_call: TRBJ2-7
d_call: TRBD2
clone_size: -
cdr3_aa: CASSSGLAYEQYF
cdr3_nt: TGCGCCAGCAGCTCGGGACTAGCCTACGAGCAGTACTTC

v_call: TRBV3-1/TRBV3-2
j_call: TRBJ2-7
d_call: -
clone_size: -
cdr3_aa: CASSQVSSYEQYF
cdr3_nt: TGTGCCAGCAGCCAGGTGAGCTCCTACGAGCAGTACTTC

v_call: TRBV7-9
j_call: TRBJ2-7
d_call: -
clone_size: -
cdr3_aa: CASSPRVAGYEQYF
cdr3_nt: TGTGCCAGCAGCCCACGGGTAGCCGGCTACGAGCAGTACTTC

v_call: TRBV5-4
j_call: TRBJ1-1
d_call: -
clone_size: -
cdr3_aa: CASSLGLGGGTTEAFF
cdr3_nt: TGTGCCAGCAGCTTGGGATTAGGGGGGGGGACCACTGAAGCTTTCTTT

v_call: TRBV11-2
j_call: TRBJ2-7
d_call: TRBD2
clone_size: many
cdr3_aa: CASSASGTSGRGLYF
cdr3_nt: TGTGCCAGCAGCGCGTCCGGGACTAGCGGGAGAGGGCTGTACTTC

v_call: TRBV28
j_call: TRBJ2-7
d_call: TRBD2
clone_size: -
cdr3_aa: CASSLPGGGPREQYF
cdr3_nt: TGTGCCAGCAGTTTGCCCGGGGGGGGCCCTCGGGAGCAGTACTTC

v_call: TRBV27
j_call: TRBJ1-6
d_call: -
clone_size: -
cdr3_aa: CASSLQSSYNSPLHF
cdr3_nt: TGTGCCAGCAGTTTACAGAGCTCCTATAATTCACCCCTCCACTTT

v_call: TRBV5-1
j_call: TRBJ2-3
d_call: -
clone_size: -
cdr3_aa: CASSSGTSSLGTDTQYF
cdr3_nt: TGCGCCAGCAGCTCCGGGACTTCCTCCTTGGGCACAGATACGCAGTATTTT

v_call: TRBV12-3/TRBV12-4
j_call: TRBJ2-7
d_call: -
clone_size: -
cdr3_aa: CASTRSYEQYF
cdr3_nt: TGTGCCAGTACAAGATCCTACGAGCAGTACTTC

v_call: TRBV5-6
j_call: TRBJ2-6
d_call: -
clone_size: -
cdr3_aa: CASSLSPTAGANVLTF
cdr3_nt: TGTGCCAGCAGCTTGTCTCCGACGGCCGGGGCCAACGTCCTGACTTTC

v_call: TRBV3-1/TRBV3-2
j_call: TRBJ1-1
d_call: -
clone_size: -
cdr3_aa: CASSQAGINTEAFF
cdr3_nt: TGTGCCAGCAGCCAAGCAGGGATTAACACTGAAGCTTTCTTT

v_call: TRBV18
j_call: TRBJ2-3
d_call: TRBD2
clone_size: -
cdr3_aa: CASSPRTSGSTDTQYF
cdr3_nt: TGTGCCAGCTCACCAAGGACTAGCGGCTCGACAGATACGCAGTATTTT

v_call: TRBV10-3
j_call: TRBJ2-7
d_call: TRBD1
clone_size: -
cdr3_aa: CAISDLQGAEQYF
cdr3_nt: TGTGCCATCAGTGACCTACAGGGGGCCGAGCAGTACTTC

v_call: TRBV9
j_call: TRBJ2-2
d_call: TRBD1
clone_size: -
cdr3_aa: CASSVHRGPGTGELFF
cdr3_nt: TGTGCCAGCAGCGTTCACAGGGGCCCAGGGACCGGGGAGCTGTTTTTT

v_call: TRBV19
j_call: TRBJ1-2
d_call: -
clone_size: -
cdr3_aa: CASSPTQRGGFYGYTF
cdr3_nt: TGTGCCAGTAGTCCCACCCAGCGGGGGGGCTTCTATGGCTACACCTTC

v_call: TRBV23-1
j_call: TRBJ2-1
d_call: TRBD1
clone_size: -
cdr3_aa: CASSPQDRDSYNEQFF
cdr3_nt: TGCGCCAGCAGTCCACAAGACAGGGATTCCTACAATGAGCAGTTCTTC

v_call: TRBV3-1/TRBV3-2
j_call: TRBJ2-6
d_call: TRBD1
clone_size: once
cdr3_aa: CASSSTGTGLSGANVLTF
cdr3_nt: TGTGCCAGCAGCTCCACCGGGACAGGTCTTTCTGGGGCCAACGTCCTGACTTTC

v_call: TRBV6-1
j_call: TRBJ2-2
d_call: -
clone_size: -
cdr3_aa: CASSEILAGELFF
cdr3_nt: TGTGCCAGCAGTGAAATTCTCGCCGGGGAGCTGTTTTTT

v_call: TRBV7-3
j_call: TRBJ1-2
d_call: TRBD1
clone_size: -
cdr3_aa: CASSLTGTGGGYGYTF
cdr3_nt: TGTGCCAGCAGCTTAACGGGGACAGGGGGCGGCTATGGCTACACCTTC

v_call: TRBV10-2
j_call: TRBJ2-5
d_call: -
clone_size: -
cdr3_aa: CASSGSETQYF
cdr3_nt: TGCGCCAGCAGCGGGTCGGAAACCCAGTACTTC

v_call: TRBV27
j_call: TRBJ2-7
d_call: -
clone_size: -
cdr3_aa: CASRPLGRGTYEQYF
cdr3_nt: TGTGCCAGCAGGCCATTAGGGCGTGGGACCTACGAGCAGTACTTC

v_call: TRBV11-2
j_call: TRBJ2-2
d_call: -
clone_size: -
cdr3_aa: CASSLVGGNTGELFF
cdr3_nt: TGTGCCAGCAGCTTAGTTGGGGGGAACACCGGGGAGCTGTTTTTT

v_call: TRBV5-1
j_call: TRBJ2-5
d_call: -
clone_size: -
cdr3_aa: CASSPPKGAETQYF
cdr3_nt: TGCGCCAGCAGCCCTCCCAAGGGCGCGGAGACCCAGTACTTC

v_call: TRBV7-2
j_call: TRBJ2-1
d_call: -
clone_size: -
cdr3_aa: CASSLGEGAVSYNEQFF
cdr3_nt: TGTGCCAGCAGCTTAGGGGAGGGGGCGGTCTCCTACAATGAGCAGTTCTTC

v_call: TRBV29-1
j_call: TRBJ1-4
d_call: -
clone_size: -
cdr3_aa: CSVWDPEEKLFF
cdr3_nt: TGCAGCGTATGGGACCCCGAAGAAAAACTGTTTTTT

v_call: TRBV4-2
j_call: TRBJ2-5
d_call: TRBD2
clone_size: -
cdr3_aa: CASSQQLAGGLETQYF
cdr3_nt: TGTGCCAGCAGCCAACAACTAGCGGGGGGGCTGGAGACCCAGTACTTC

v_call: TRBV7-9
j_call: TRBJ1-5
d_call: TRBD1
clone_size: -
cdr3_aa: CASSLTGEGNQPQHF
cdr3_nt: TGTGCCAGCAGCTTAACAGGGGAGGGCAATCAGCCCCAGCATTTT

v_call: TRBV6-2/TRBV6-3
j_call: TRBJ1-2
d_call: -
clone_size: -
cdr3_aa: CASSYDMYYGYTF
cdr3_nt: TGTGCCAGCAGTTACGACATGTACTATGGCTACACCTTC

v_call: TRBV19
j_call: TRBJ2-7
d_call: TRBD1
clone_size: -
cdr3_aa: CASSTRDRGIGQYF
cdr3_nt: TGTGCCAGTAGTACGAGGGACAGGGGGATCGGGCAGTACTTC

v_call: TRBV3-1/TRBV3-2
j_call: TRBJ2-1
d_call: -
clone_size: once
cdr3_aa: CASSQTLDSYNEQFF
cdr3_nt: TGTGCCAGCAGCCAGACATTAGACTCCTACAATGAGCAGTTCTTC

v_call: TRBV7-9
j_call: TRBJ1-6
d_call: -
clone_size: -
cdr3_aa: CASSLTRGESYNSPLHF
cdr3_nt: TGTGCCAGCAGCTTAACCCGCGGGGAATCCTATAATTCACCCCTCCACTTT